This T cell receptor beta chain was found in a study of cytomegalovirus exposure and HLA in healthy donors. 13 Jbeta primers and 60 Vbeta primers were used for the PCR. Measured with immunoSEQ multiplex PCR; TCRdb has only the in-frame clones, and not every one. The repertoire holds some 150,000 clones, with around 69% as singletons. Findings and caveats of the study: In an earlier analysis, in some 540 donors, most V segments appeared productive either ~87% or ~30% of the time. There were some V segments, including TRBV6-2 and TRBV6-3, excluded as indistinguishable.

A note on this clone: Antigen specificity is unknown.

CDR1 MDHEN and CDR2 SYDVKM come from the germline V gene. The V and J ends lost 6 bases and 7 bases respectively, with 13 bases between them. This CDR3 has 13 residues. The chain links TRBV28 to TRBJ2-1; TRBD1 might be the D (6 bases). The source is a man between 60 and 70 years old in good health and CMV-seronegative. Sequencing was performed on PBMCs. CDR3: CASSPNRENEQFF. The CDR3 coding sequence is TGTGCCAGCAGCCCTAACAGGGAAAATGAGCAGTTCTTC.